The entry below describes one TCR beta chain. Its antigen is not known. The V end was cut by 1 base, the J end by 0 bases, with 15 bases between. CDR3 length equals 18 residues. Germline assignment: CDR1 MGHRA and CDR2 YSYEKL. These data belong to a study of a mutant IDH1 vaccine in newly diagnosed glioma. Overall study context: With temozolomide cycles, or 4-6 weeks after radiotherapy alone, vaccination was started. Of treated patients, approximately 62% were men and 37.5% women, averaging roughly 37 years. Study outcomes and limitations: The study observed vaccine-induced immune responses in approximately 93% of patients. Pseudoprogression appeared unlinked to shifts in leading peripheral T cell clonotypes.

Here immunoSEQ multiplex PCR was the method, and the copy in TCRdb shows in-frame clones only, minus some. The table has under 70,000 clones, over 70% seen once. Specified time point: week 23, last vaccination. Vaccine doses each comprised 300 ug of mutant IDH1 20-mer peptide, with topical imiquimod. The source was PBMCs, collected from a glioma patient whose treatment included an IDH1 peptide vaccine. The clonotype was recovered from a man between 18 and 35 years old with glioma. The gene calls are TRBV4-1 and TRBJ2-2; no clear D. The CDR3 region has the DNA TGCGCCAGCAGCCAAGTGTTTCAGCAATTCTCGAACACCGGGGAGCTGTTTTTT. Translation gives CASSQVFQQFSNTGELFF.